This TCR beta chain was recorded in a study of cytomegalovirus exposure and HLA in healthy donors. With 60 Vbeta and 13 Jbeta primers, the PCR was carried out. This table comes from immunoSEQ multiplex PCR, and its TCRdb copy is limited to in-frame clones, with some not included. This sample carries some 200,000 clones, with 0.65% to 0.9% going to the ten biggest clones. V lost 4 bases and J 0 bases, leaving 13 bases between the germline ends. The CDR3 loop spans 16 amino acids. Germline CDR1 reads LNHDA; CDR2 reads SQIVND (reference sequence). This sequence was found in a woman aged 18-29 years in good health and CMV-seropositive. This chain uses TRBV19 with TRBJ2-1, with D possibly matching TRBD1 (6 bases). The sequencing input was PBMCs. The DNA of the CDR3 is TGTGCCAGTAGTACCGCGCTAGGGGGCTCCTACAATGAGCAGTTCTTC. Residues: CASSTALGGSYNEQFF.